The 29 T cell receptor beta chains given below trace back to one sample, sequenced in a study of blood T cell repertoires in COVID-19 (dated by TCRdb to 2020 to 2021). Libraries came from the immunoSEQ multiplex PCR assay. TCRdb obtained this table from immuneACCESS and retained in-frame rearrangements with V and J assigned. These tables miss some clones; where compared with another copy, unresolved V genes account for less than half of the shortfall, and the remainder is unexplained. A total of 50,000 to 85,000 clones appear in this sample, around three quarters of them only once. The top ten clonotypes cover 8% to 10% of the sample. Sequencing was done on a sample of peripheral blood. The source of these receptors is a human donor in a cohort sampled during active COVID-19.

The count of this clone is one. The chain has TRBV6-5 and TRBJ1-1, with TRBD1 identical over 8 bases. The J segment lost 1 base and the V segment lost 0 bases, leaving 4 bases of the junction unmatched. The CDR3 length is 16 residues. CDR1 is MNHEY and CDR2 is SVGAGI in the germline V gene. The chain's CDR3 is CASSYSSGQANTEAFF. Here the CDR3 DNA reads TGTGCCAGCAGTTACTCATCGGGACAGGCGAACACTGAAGCTTTCTTT.

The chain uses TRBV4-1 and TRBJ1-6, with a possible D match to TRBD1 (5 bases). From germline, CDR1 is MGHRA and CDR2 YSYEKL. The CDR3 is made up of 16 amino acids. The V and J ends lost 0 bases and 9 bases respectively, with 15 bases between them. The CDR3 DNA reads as TGCGCCAGCAGCCAAGATGTTGGAGGGGCTGGTTCACCCCTCCACTTT. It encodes CASSQDVGGAGSPLHF.

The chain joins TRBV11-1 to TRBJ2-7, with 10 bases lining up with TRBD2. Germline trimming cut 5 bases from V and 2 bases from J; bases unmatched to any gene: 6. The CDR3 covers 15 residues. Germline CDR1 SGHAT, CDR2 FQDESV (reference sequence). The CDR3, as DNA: TGTGCCAGCAGCCCTCGGACTAGCGGCCCCTACGAGCAGTACTTC. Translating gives CASSPRTSGPYEQYF.

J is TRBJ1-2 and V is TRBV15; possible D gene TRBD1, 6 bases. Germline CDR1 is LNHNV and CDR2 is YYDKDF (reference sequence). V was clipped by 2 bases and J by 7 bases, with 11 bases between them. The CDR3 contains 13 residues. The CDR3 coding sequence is TGTGCCACCAGCAGACCGGGACAACCTGGCTACACCTTC. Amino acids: CATSRPGQPGYTF.

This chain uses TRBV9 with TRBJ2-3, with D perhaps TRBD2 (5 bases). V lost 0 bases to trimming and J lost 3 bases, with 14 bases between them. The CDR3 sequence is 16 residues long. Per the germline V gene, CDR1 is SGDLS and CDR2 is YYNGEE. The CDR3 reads CASSVAMLRGTDTQYF. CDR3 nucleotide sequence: TGTGCCAGCAGCGTAGCGATGCTCCGGGGAACAGATACGCAGTATTTT.

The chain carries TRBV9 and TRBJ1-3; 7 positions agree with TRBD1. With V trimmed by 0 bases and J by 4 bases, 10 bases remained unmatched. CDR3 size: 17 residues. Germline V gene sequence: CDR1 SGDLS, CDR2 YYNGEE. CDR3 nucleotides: TGTGCCAGCAGCGTAGCCTCACAGGGACAGTCAGGAAACACCATATATTTT. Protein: CASSVASQGQSGNTIYF.

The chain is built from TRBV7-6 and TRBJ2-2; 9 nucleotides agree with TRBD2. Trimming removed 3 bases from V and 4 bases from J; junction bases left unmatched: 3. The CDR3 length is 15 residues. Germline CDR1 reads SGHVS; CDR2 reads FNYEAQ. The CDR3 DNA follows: TGTGCCAGCAGCTTGGGCGGGAGGGCCACCGGGGAGCTGTTTTTT. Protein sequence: CASSLGGRATGELFF.

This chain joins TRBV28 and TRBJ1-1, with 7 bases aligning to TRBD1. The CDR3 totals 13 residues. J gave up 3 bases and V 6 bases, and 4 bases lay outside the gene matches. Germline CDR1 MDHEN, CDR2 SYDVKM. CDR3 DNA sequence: TGTGCCAGCAGGCGGCAGGGGGACACTGAAGCTTTCTTT. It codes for CASRRQGDTEAFF.

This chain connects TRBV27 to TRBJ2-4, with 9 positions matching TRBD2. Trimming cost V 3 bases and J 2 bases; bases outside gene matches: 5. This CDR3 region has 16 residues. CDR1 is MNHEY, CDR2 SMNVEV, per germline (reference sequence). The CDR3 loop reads CASSFLAGVTKNIQYF. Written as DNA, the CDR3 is TGTGCCAGCAGTTTTTTAGCGGGAGTTACCAAAAACATTCAGTACTTC.

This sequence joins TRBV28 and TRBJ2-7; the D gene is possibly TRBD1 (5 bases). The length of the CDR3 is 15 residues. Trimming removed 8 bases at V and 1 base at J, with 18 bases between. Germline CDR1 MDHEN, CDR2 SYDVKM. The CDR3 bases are TGTGCCAGCTTTAGTGGGGCAGGCCGTTCCTACGAGCAGTACTTC. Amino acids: CASFSGAGRSYEQYF.

The DNA of the CDR3 is TGTGCCAGCAGCCGACAGATCCAAGAGACCCAGTACTTC. It is translated as CASSRQIQETQYF. This chain connects TRBV7-9 to TRBJ2-5; D might be TRBD1 (5 bases). V was trimmed by 5 bases and J by 1 base, leaving 8 bases between them. Per germline, CDR1 SEHNR and CDR2 FQNEAQ (reference sequence). The CDR3 consists of 13 residues.

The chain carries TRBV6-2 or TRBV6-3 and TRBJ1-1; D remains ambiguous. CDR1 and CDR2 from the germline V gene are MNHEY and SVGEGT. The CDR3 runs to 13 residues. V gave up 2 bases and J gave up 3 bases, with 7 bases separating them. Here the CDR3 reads CASSYRSDTEAFF. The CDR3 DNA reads TGTGCCAGCAGTTACCGGTCGGACACTGAAGCTTTCTTT.

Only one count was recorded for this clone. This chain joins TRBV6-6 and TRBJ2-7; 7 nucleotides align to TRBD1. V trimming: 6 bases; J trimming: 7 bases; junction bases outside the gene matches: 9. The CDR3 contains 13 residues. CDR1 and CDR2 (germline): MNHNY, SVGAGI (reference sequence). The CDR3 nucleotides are TGTGCCAGCAGCCAAGGACAGGTGTATGAGCAGTACTTC. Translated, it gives CASSQGQVYEQYF.

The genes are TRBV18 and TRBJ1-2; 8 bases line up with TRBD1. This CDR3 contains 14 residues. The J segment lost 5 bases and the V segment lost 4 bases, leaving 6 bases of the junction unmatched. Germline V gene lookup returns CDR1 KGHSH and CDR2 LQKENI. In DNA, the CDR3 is TGTGCCAGCTCACACGCCGGGACAGGATATGGCTACACCTTC. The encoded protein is CASSHAGTGYGYTF.

The CDR3: CASSRTTTGELFF. The DNA for the CDR3 is TGTGCCAGCAGCCGTACTACTACCGGGGAGCTGTTTTTT. This sequence joins TRBV6-5 and TRBJ2-2; D ambiguous. Trimming removed 6 bases from V and 5 bases from J, with 10 bases in between. Germline CDR1 is MNHEY and CDR2 is SVGAGI. This CDR3 has 13 residues.

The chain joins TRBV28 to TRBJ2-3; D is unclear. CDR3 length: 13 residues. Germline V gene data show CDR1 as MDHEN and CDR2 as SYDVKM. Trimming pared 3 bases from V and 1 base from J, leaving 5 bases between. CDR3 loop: CASSLRRTDTQYF. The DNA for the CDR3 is TGTGCCAGCAGTTTGCGCCGCACAGATACGCAGTATTTT.

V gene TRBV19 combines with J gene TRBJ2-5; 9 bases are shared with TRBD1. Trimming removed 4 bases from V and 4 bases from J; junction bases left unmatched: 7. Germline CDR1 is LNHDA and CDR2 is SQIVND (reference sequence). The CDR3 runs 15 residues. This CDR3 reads CASSRRAQGAETQYF. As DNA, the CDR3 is TGTGCCAGTAGTAGAAGGGCACAGGGGGCAGAGACCCAGTACTTC.

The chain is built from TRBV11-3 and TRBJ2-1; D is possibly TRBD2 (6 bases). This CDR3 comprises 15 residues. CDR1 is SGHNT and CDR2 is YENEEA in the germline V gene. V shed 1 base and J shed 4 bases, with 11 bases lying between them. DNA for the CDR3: TGTGCCAGCAGCTTAGGGCAGGGAGGATACAATGAGCAGTTCTTC. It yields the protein CASSLGQGGYNEQFF.

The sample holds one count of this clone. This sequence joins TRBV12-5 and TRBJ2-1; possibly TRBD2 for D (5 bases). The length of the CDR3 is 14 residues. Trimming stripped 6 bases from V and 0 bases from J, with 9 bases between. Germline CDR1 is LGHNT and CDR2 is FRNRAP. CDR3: CASGHGNSYNEQFF. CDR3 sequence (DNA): TGTGCTAGTGGCCACGGGAACTCCTACAATGAGCAGTTCTTC.

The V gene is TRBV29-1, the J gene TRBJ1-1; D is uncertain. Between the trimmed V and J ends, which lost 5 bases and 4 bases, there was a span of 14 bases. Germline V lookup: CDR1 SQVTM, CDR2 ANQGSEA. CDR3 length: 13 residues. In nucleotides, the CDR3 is TGCAGCGTTCGGAGGCATCCGGCCACTGAAGCTTTCTTT. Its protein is CSVRRHPATEAFF. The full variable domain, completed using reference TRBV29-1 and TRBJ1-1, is SAVISQKPSRDICQRGTSLTIQCQVDSQVTMMFWYRQQPGQSLTLIATANQGSEATYESGFVIDKFPISRPNLTFSTLTVSNMSPEDSSIYLCSVRRHPATEAFFGQGTRLTVV.

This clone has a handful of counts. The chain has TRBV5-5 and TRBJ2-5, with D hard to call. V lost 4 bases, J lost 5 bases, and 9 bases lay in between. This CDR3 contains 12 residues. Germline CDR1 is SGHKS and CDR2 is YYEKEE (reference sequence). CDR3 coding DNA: TGTGCCAGCAGCATGACCGGGGAGACCCAGTACTTC. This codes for CASSMTGETQYF.

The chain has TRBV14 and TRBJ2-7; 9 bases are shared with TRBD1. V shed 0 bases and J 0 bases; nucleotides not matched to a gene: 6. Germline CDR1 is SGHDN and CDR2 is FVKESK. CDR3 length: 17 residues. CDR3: CASSQDYRTGASYEQYF. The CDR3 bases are TGTGCCAGCAGCCAAGATTATAGGACAGGGGCCTCCTACGAGCAGTACTTC.

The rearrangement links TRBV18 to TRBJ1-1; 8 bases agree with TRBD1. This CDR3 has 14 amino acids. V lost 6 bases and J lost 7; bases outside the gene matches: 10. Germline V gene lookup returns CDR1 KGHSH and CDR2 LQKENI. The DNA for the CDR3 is TGTGCCAGCTCGCCAGACAGGGGAAAAGGTGAAGCTTTCTTT. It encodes CASSPDRGKGEAFF. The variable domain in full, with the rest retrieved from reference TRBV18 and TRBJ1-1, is NAGVMQNPRHLVRRRGQEARLRCSPMKGHSHVYWYRQLPEEGLKFMVYLQKENIIDESGMPKERFSAEFPKEGPSILRIQQVVRGDSAAYFCASSPDRGKGEAFFGQGTRLTVV.

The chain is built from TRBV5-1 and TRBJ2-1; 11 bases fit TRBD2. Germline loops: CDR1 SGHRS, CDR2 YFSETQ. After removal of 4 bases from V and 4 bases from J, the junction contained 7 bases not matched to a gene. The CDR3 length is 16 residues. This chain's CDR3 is CASSGGLAAGYNEQFF. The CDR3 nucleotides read TGCGCCAGCAGCGGGGGACTAGCGGCCGGGTACAATGAGCAGTTCTTC.

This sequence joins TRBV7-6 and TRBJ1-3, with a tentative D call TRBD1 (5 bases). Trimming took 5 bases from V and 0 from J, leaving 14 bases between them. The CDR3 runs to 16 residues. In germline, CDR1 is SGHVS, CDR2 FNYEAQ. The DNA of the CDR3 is TGTGCCAGCAGCGCCCGGAGAGACAGCTCTGGAAACACCATATATTTT. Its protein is CASSARRDSSGNTIYF.

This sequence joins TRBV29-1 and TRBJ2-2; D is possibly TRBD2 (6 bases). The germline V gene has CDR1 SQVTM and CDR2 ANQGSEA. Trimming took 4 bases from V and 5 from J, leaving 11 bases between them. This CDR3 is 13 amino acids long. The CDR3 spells CSVGGGRTGELFF. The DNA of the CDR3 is TGCAGCGTTGGCGGAGGGCGAACCGGGGAGCTGTTTTTT.

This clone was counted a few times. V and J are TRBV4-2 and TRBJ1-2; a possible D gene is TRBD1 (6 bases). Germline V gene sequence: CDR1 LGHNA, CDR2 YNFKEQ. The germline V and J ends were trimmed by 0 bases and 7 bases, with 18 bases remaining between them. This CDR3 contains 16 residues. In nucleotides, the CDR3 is TGTGCCAGCAGCCAAGAAAGGGGGGGTCTAGGAAGTGGCTACACCTTC. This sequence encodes CASSQERGGLGSGYTF.

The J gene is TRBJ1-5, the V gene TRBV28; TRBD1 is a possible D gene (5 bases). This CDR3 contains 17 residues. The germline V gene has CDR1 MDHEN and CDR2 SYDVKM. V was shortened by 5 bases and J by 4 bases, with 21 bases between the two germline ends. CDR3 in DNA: TGTGCCAGCAGTGTCCCATTGGCGGGGGTTGGTAATCAGCCCCAGCATTTT. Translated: CASSVPLAGVGNQPQHF. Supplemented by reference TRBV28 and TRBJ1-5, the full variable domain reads DVKVTQSSRYLVKRTGEKVFLECVQDMDHENMFWYRQDPGLGLRLIYFSYDVKMKEKGDIPEGYSVSREKKERFSLILESASTNQTSMYLCASSVPLAGVGNQPQHFGDGTRLSIL.

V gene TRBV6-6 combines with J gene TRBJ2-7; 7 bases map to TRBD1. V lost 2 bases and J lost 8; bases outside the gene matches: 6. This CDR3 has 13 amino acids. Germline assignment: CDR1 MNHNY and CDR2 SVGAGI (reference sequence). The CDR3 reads CASSYGLQGKQYF. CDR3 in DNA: TGTGCCAGCAGTTACGGGCTACAGGGGAAGCAGTACTTC.